This T cell receptor beta chain was documented in a study of cytotoxic CD8 clonotypes in ibrutinib-treated CLL (dated by TCRdb to the early 2020s). For context, the study as a whole: The cohort had 11 relapsed/refractory and about 15 treatment-naive patients; 17 to 18 were IGHV unmutated. Cryopreserved peripheral blood mononuclear cells were obtained prior to treatment, at the time of response, and at either disease progression or sustained remission. Longitudinal samples were obtainable from about 30% of the roughly 86 participants in the trial. Every remission and progressive disease sample was obtained while ibrutinib was still being received by the patients. Samples averaged roughly 280,000 productive templates and 94,082 productive rearrangements. Samples at response were collected after a median of about 11 months of treatment, with a range of about 6 to 40 months. Partial responses were observed in 24 patients and complete responses in 2; after a median follow-up of around 68 months, remission was maintained in approximately 15 patients and progression was observed in approximately 12. Paper-wide results and their limitations: Baseline clonality was found to be higher than that of age-matched healthy donors and was strongly correlated with circulating CD8+ T-cell counts. Public clonotypes were rare and either contracted or stayed stable during treatment, and the rise in clonality at ibrutinib response reflected the expansion of private clonotypes. Lymph node repertoires were not examined, and the timing of sampling was not matched between patients in sustained remission and those whose disease progressed. An increase in clonality was observed at ibrutinib response, with clonality remaining stable during sustained remission and falling back toward baseline at progression.

The goal of deep resolution MiSeq sequencing was a depth between 1 in 1 million and 1 in 200,000 T cells, and coverage averaged 10x per clonotype. TCR beta libraries were generated with the immunoSEQ hsTCRB Kit. On the authors' methods: ImmunoSEQ Data Assistant and ImmunoSEQ Analyzer were used for data analysis, and V, D and J genes were assigned according to IMGT definitions. Clonality was computed as one minus normalized Shannon entropy of productive rearrangement frequencies, ranging from 0 to 1. Only overrepresented clonotypes making up at least 0.05% of the repertoire of each patient were included in the public clonotype analysis. Roughly 13 age-matched healthy donor repertoires from immuneACCESS served as clonality controls. In TCRdb, the immuneACCESS table is reduced to in-frame sequences with V and J assigned. These tables do not hold every clone; where another copy was compared, an unresolved V gene accounts for under half, and the others remain unexplained. From that table come the V and J calls and clone size; the DNA was used to work out D and trimming. This sample holds 250,000 to 350,000 clones; roughly three quarters were observed only once. The ten largest clones capture about 5.7% of the sample.

This clone was detected only once. The specificity of this receptor is unknown. Qualities for individual bases were not recorded, and no much larger clone is one base off. V loses 7 bases of germline sequence and J loses 1 base, and the interval between the two ends is 11 bases. CDR1 and CDR2 are drawn from the germline V gene: SGHRS, YFSETQ. Spanning cysteine to phenylalanine, the CDR3 consists of 13 amino acids. The DNA shown is the 39-base CDR3, in frame from base 1. The sample's time point label, in plain terms: progressive disease on ibrutinib. For TCR beta library preparation, approximately 2.2 micrograms of genomic DNA were isolated from cryopreserved PBMCs. Longitudinal blood samples from CLL patients on ibrutinib monotherapy underwent high-throughput TCR beta sequencing. Patients were enrolled in a phase 2 open-label single-center ibrutinib monotherapy trial.

This clonotype was sampled from a human donor with chronic lymphocytic leukemia. The material sequenced was PBMCs, taken at disease progression, from a patient treated with ibrutinib. Here the chain combines TRBV5-1 and TRBJ2-5; the D gene is perhaps TRBD2, from 7 matching bases. The bases are TGCGCCAGCGGACGGGGGGCCCAAGAGACCCAGTACTTC. It specifies CASGRGAQETQYF.